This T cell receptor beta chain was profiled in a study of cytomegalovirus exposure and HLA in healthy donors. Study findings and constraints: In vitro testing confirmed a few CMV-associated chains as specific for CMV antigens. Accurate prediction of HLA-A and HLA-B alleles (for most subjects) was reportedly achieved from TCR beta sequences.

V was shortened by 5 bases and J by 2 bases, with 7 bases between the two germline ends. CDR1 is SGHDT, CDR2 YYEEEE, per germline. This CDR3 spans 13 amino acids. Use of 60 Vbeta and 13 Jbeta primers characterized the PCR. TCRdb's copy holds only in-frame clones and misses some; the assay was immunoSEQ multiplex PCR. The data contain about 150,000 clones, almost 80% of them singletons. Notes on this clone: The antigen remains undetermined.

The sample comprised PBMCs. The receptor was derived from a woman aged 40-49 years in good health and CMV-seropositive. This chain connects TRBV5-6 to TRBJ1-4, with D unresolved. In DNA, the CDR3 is TGTGCCAGCAGTCGGGGTACTAATGAAAAACTGTTTTTT. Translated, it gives CASSRGTNEKLFF.